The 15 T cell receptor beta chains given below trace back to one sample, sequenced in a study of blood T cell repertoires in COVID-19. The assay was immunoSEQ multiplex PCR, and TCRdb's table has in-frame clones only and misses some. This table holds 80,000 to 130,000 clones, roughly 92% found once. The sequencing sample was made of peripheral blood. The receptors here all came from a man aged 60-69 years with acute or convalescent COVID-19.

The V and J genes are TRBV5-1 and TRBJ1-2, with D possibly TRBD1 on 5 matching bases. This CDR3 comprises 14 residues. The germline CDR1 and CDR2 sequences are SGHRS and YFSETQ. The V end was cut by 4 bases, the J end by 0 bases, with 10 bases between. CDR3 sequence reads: CASSLDNTNYGYTF. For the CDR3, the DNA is TGCGCCAGCAGCCTGGACAACACTAACTATGGCTACACCTTC.

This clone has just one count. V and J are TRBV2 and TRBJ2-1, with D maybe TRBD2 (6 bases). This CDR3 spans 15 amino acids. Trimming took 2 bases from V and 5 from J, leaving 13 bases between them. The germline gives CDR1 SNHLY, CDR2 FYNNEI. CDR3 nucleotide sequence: TGTGCCAGCAGTGAAACGGGAGTTAGCCACAATGAGCAGTTCTTC. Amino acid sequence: CASSETGVSHNEQFF.

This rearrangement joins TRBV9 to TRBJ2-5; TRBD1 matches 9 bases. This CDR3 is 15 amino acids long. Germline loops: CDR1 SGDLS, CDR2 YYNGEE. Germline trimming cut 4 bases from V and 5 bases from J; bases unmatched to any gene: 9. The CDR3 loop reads CASSPRGDRAETQYF. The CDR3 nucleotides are TGTGCCAGCAGCCCCCGGGGGGACAGGGCCGAGACCCAGTACTTC. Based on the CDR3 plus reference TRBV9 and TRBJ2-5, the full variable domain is DSGVTQTPKHLITATGQRVTLRCSPRSGDLSVYWYQQSLDQGLQFLIQYYNGEERAKGNILERFSAQQFPDLHSELNLSSLELGDSALYFCASSPRGDRAETQYFGPGTRLLVL.

The CDR3 DNA reads TGTGCCACCAGTGATTTCACGAGACAGGGCGCAGATACGCAGTATTTT. It codes for CATSDFTRQGADTQYF. This rearrangement joins TRBV24-1 to TRBJ2-3; TRBD1 matches at 7 bases. V lost 1 base and J lost 4; bases outside the gene matches: 7. Germline assignment: CDR1 KGHDR and CDR2 SFDVKD. This CDR3 spans 16 amino acids.

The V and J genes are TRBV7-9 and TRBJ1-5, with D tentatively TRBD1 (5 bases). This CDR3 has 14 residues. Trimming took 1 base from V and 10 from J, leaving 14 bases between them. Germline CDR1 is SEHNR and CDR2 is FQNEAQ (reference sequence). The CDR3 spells CASSLGRNQGPQHF. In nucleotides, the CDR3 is TGTGCCAGCAGCTTAGGAAGGAATCAGGGTCCCCAGCATTTT. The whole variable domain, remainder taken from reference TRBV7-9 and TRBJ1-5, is DTGVSQNPRHKITKRGQNVTFRCDPISEHNRLYWYRQTLGQGPEFLTYFQNEAQLEKSRLLSDRFSAERPKGSFSTLEIQRTEQGDSAMYLCASSLGRNQGPQHFGDGTRLSIL.

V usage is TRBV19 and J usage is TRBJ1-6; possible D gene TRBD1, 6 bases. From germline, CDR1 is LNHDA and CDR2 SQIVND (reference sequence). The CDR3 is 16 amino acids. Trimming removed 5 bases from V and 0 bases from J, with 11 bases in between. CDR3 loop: CASSPRGSSYNSPLHF. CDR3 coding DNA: TGTGCCAGTAGTCCGAGGGGGAGCTCCTATAATTCACCCCTCCACTTT.

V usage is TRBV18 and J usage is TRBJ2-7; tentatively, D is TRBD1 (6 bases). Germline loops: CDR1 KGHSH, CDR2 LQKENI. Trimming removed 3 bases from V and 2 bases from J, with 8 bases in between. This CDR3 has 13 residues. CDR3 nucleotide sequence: TGTGCCAGCTCACCTGACAGGACCTACGAGCAGTACGTC. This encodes CASSPDRTYEQYV.

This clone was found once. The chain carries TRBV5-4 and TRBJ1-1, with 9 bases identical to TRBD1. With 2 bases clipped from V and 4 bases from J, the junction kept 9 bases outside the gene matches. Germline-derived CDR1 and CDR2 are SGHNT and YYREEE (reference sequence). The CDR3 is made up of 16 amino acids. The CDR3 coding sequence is TGTGCCAGCAGCTTAGGGCACAGGGGGCTGAGCACTGAAGCTTTCTTT. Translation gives CASSLGHRGLSTEAFF.

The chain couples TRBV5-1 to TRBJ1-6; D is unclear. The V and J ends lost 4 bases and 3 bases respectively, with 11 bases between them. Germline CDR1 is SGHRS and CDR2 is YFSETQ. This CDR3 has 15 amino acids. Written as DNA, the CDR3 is TGCGCCAGCAGCCGCGACTCCGTCTATAATTCACCCCTCCACTTT. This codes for CASSRDSVYNSPLHF.

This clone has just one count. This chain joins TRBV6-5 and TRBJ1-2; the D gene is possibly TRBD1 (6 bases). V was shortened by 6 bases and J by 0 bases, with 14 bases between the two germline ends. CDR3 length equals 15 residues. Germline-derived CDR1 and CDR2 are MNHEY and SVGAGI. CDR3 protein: CASRPTGFSNYGYTF. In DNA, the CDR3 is TGTGCCAGCAGGCCGACAGGCTTTTCTAACTATGGCTACACCTTC.

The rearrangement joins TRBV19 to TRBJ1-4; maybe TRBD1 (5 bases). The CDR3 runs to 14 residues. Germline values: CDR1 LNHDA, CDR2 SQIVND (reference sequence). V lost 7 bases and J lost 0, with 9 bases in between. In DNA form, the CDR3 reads TGTGCCAGTACCCCGACAGCAACTAATGAAAAACTGTTTTTT. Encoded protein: CASTPTATNEKLFF. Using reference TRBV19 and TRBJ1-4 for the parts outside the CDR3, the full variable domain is DGGITQSPKYLFRKEGQNVTLSCEQNLNHDAMYWYRQDPGQGLRLIYYSQIVNDFQKGDIAEGYSVSREKKESFPLTVTSAQKNPTAFYLCASTPTATNEKLFFGSGTQLSVL.

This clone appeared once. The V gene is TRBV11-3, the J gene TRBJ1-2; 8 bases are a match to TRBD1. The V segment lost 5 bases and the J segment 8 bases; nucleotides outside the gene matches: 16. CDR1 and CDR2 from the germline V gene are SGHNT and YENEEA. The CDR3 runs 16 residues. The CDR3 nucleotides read TGTGCCAGCAGCCCCCACCCCGGACAGGGCGGTAGGGGCTACACCTTC. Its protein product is CASSPHPGQGGRGYTF.

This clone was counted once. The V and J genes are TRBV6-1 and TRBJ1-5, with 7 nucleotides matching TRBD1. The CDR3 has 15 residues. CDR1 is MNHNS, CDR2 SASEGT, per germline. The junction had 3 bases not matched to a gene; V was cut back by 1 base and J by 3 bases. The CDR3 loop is CASSEGTGINQPQHF. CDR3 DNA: TGTGCCAGCAGTGAAGGGACAGGCATCAATCAGCCCCAGCATTTT.

The CDR3 DNA is TGCGCCAGCCAGCCTGTCTTGCGGAACACAGATACGCAGTATTTT. Translation gives CASQPVLRNTDTQYF. The chain has TRBV5-1 and TRBJ2-3, with unresolved D. This CDR3 comprises 15 residues. In germline, CDR1 is SGHRS, CDR2 YFSETQ. Between the trimmed V and J ends, which lost 7 bases and 2 bases, there was a span of 17 bases. The variable domain in full, completed from reference TRBV5-1 and TRBJ2-3, reads KAGVTQTPRYLIKTRGQQVTLSCSPISGHRSVSWYQQTPGQGLQFLFEYFSETQRNKGNFPGRFSGRQFSNSRSEMNVSTLELGDSALYLCASQPVLRNTDTQYFGPGTRLTVL.

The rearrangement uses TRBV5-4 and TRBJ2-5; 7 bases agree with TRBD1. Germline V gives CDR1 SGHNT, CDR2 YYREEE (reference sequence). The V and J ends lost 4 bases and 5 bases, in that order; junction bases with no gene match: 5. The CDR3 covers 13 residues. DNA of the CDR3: TGTGCCAGCAGCCAAGACAGGGTGGAGACCCAGTACTTC. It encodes CASSQDRVETQYF.